The clone carrying this T cell receptor (beta chain) has ten or more counts. The TCRbeta library incorporated unique molecular identifiers. TCRdb called the PCR reads again in MiXCR, with one record for every CDR3 protein. The sample yields hundreds of thousands of distinct CDR3 sequences, approximately 15% seen once. This entry comes from a study of T-cell reconstitution after alpha-beta-depleted transplantation in children. The CDR3 length is 15 residues. Deletions cut 2 bases from V and 4 bases from J, with 12 bases between. Germline V CDR1 and CDR2: SGHTA, FQGNSA. The sample here was PBMCs from the stem cell graft donor, taken from the stem cell graft. This TCR was sampled from a human donor who donated a stem cell graft to a child with acute myeloid leukemia. V gene TRBV7-2 combines with J gene TRBJ1-5; possibly TRBD1 for D (5 bases). The CDR3 nucleotides are TGTGCCAGCAGCTTATCAGGGAAGGGAAATCAGCCCCAGCATTTT. This translates into CASSLSGKGNQPQHF.